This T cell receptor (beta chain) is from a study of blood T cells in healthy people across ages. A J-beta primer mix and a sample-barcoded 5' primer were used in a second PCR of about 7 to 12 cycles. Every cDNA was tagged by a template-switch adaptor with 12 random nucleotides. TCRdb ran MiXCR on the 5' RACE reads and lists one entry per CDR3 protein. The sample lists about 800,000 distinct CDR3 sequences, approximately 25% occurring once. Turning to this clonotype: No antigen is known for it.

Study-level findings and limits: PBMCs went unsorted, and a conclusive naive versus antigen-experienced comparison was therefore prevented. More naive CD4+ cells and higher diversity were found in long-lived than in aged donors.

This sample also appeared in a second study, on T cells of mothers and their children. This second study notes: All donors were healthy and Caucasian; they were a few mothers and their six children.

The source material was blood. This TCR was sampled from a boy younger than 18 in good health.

This CDR3 is CASSLVVTGVNEQYF. The CDR3 region has the DNA TGTGCCAGCAGCTTAGTGGTGACAGGGGTCAACGAGCAGTACTTC. The chain is built from TRBV11-2 and TRBJ2-7; TRBD1 aligns across 8 bases. Germline-derived CDR1 and CDR2 are SGHAT and FQNNGV. CDR3 length: 15 residues. After removal of 1 base from V and 5 bases from J, the junction contained 7 bases not matched to a gene.